This T cell receptor (beta chain) was sequenced for a study of blood T cell repertoires in COVID-19. Turning to the study itself: There were acute and convalescent COVID-19 samples, and they came from the United States, Italy and Spain. The analysed material was cDNA or gDNA that came from T cells, B-cell-depleted T cells, or PBMCs.

The CDR3 spans 11 residues. Between the trimmed V and J ends, which lost 5 bases and 8 bases, there was a span of 7 bases. Germline lookup yields CDR1 SGHTA and CDR2 FQGNSA. In the authors' methods: Amplifying reference gene primers gave estimates of nucleated cell counts. Method: immunoSEQ multiplex PCR; TCRdb's copy keeps in-frame clones and lacks some. V and J calls and clone size follow that table, whereas D and trimming were derived from the DNA. The data show 64,000 or so clones, about 78% seen once. V and J are TRBV7-2 and TRBJ2-1; D unclear. Material: peripheral blood. This TCR derives from a man at least 80 years old with acute or convalescent COVID-19. The CDR3 nucleotides are TGTGCCAGCAGCGTTAATTATGAGCAGTTCTTC. Translated: CASSVNYEQFF. The full variable domain, in which reference TRBV7-2 and TRBJ2-1 provide the parts outside the CDR3, is GAGVSQSPSNKVTEKGKDVELRCDPISGHTALYWYRQSLGQGLEFLIYFQGNSAPDKSGLPSDRFSAERTGGSVSTLTIQRTQQEDSAVYLCASSVNYEQFFGPGTRLTVL.